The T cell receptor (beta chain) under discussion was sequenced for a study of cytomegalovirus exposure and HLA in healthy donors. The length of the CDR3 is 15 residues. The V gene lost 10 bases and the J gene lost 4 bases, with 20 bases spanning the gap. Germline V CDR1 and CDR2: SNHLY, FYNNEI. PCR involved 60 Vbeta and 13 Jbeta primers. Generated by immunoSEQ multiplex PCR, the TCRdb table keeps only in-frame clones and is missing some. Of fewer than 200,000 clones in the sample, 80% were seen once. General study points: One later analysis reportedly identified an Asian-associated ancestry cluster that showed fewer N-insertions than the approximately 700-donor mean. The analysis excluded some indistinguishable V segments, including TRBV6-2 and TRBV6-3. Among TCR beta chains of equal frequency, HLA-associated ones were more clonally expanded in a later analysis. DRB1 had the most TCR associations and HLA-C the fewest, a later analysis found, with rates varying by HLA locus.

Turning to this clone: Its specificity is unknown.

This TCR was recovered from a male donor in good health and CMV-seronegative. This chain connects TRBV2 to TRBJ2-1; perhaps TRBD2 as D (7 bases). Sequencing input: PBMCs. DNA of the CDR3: TGTGCCACCAACCCCCTCGCGGGGGCTTACAATGAGCAGTTCTTC. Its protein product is CATNPLAGAYNEQFF.